The text below deals with one T cell receptor beta chain. Its antigen is undetermined. Using immunoSEQ multiplex PCR, the repertoire was profiled, and TCRdb retains in-frame clones only, with some absent. The sample lists over 100,000 clones, 86% occurring once. The data originate from a study of T cell responses to AZD1222 COVID-19 vaccine. Whole-study results and caveats: In all cases, repertoires were sampled only after the peak T cell response. In a largely white British group with more females than males, clonal diversity was possibly underestimated.

Per germline, CDR1 KGHSH and CDR2 LQKENI. CDR3 length: 14 amino acids. Trimming removed 3 bases at V and 0 bases at J, with 8 bases between. The TCR sequence derives from an adult in good health. The V and J genes are TRBV18 and TRBJ1-2; possible D gene TRBD1, 5 bases. The specimen comprised peripheral blood, sampled on day 0 of AZD1222 vaccination. CDR3: CASSPRDSNYGYTF. DNA for the CDR3: TGTGCCAGCTCACCGCGGGACTCTAACTATGGCTACACCTTC.